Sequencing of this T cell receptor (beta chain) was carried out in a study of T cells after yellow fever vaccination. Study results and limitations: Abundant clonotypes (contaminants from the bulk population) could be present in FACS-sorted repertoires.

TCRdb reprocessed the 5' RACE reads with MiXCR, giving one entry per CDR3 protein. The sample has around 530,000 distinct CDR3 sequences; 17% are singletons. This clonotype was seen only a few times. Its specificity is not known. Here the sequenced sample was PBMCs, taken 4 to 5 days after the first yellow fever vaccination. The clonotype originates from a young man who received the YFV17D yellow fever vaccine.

The CDR3, as DNA: TGCAGTGCTAGAAACCCCACAGGGGAACGTGAAAAACTGTTTTTT. Protein sequence: CSARNPTGEREKLFF. This sequence joins TRBV20-1 and TRBJ1-4; 7 bases line up with TRBD1. This CDR3 is built from 15 residues. The V gene's germline CDR1 is DFQATT and CDR2 SNEGSKA (reference sequence). V gave up 2 bases and J gave up 7 bases; unmatched junction bases: 10.